These 7 T cell receptor beta chains were sequenced from one sample in a study of CD8 T cells in ankylosing spondylitis. TCRdb re-called the 5' RACE reads through MiXCR, storing one row per CDR3 protein. The data contain 350,000 or so distinct CDR3 sequences, under 15% of them singletons. Material for sequencing was blood, either unsorted or a sorted T cell fraction (not recorded which). These receptors were collected from a male donor with ankylosing spondylitis or in good health (not recorded which).

This chain connects TRBV20-1 to TRBJ1-6; D remains ambiguous. CDR3 size: 16 residues. Germline CDR1 reads DFQATT; CDR2 reads SNEGSKA (reference sequence). The V end was cut by 3 bases, the J end by 8 bases, with 20 bases between. CDR3 protein: CSAREPGLLRHSPLHF. CDR3 coding DNA: TGCAGTGCTAGGGAACCGGGCCTTCTTAGGCATTCACCCCTCCACTTT.

The rearrangement links TRBV10-3 to TRBJ2-1, with D possibly being TRBD2 (5 bases). The V end was cut by 10 bases, the J end by 0 bases, with 13 bases between. Germline assignment: CDR1 ENHRY and CDR2 SYGVKD. CDR3 size: 14 residues. The CDR3 DNA reads TGTGCCACCACGGAGGACCGCTCCTACAATGAGCAGTTCTTC. This gives the protein CATTEDRSYNEQFF.

V gene TRBV5-1 combines with J gene TRBJ2-5, with unresolved D. Germline assignment: CDR1 SGHRS and CDR2 YFSETQ. The length of the CDR3 is 14 residues. The V gene lost 2 bases and the J gene lost 1 base, with 9 bases spanning the gap. The CDR3 is CASSLVQLQETQYF. In nucleotides, the CDR3 is TGCGCCAGCAGCTTAGTACAACTCCAAGAGACCCAGTACTTC.

This chain links TRBV10-3 with TRBJ1-5, with D hard to call. Between the trimmed V and J ends, which lost 1 base and 1 base, there was a span of 5 bases. The CDR3 contains 14 residues. Per the germline V gene, CDR1 is ENHRY and CDR2 is SYGVKD. In nucleotides, the CDR3 is TGTGCCATCAGTGAGTTGAGGAGCAATCAGCCCCAGCATTTT. It translates to CAISELRSNQPQHF.

This clonotype appeared many times. The V and J genes are TRBV29-1 and TRBJ1-1; a weak D match, TRBD1 (5 bases). Germline assignment: CDR1 SQVTM and CDR2 ANQGSEA. This CDR3 is 16 amino acids long. The V and J ends lost 7 bases and 0 bases respectively, with 21 bases between them. As DNA, the CDR3 is TGCAGCGCCGCAACCCATCGACAGAACATGAACACTGAAGCTTTCTTT. It encodes CSAATHRQNMNTEAFF.

The chain uses TRBV6-2 or TRBV6-3 and TRBJ1-2; D call uncertain. V gave up 6 bases and J gave up 4 bases, with 15 bases separating them. Germline V gene data show CDR1 as MNHEY and CDR2 as SVGEGT. The CDR3 is made up of 14 amino acids. Written as DNA, the CDR3 is TGTGCCAGCAGCCTGATCCTATCGAGCTATGGCTACACCTTC. This codes for CASSLILSSYGYTF.

This clonotype was observed a handful of times. The chain combines TRBV5-6 with TRBJ1-4, with D uncertain. V lost 3 bases, J lost 8 bases, and 8 bases lay in between. The CDR3 has 12 amino acids. CDR1 SGHDT and CDR2 YYEEEE come from the germline V gene. The CDR3 DNA sequence: TGTGCCAGCAGCTCCTCGGAGGAAAAACTGTTTTTT. Translation: CASSSSEEKLFF. The full variable domain, with the rest looked up from reference TRBV5-6 and TRBJ1-4, is DAGVTQSPTHLIKTRGQQVTLRCSPKSGHDTVSWYQQALGQGPQFIFQYYEEEERQRGNFPDRFSGHQFPNYSSELNVNALLLGDSALYLCASSSSEEKLFFGSGTQLSVL.